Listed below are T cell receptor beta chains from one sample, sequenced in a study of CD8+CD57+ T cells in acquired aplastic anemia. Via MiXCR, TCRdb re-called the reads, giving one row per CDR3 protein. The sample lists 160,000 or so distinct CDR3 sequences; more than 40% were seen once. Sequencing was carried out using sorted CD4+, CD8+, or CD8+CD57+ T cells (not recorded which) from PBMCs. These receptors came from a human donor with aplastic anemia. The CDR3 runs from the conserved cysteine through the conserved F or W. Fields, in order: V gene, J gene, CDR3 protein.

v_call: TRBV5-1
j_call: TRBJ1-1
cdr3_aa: CASSLDPGENTEAFF

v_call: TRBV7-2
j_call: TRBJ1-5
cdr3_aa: CASSLGGGGSPQHF

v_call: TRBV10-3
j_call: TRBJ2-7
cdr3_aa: CAISESGASYEQYF

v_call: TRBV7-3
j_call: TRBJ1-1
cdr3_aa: CASSSDTEAFF

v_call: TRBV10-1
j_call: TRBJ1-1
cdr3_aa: CASSQNGQGLNTEAFF

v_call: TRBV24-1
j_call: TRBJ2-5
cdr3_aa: CARLMSSVETQYF

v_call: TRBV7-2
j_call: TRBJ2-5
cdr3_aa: CASSYPPETQYF

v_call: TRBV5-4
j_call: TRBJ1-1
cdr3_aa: CASSKVVGTEAFF

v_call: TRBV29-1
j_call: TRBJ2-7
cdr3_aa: CSVDAGVGYEQYF

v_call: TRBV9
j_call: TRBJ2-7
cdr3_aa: CASSVAPHVGINYEQYF

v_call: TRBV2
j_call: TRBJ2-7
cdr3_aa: CASRTSGSVYEQYF

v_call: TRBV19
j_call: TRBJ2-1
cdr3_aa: CASSKSLAGNSYNEQFF

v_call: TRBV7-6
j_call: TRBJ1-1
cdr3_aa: CASSGQVLDTEAFF

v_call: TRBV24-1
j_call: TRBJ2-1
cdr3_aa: CATGTGAYNEQFF

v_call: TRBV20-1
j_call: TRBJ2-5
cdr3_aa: CSASEGGETQYF

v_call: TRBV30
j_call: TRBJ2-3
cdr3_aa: CAWTTKAGESTDTQYF

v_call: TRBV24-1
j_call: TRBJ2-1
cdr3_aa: CATSDFETGDNEQFF

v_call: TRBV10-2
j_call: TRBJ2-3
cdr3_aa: CASSEQGGTDTQYF

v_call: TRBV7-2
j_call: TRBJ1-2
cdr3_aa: CASSQDWGGWGYTF

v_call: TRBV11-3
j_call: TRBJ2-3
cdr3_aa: CANISFGGTQYF

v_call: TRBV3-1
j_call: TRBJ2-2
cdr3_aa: CASSLPGTVFDLLNTGELFF

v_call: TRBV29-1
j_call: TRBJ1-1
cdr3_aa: CSVGRREAFF

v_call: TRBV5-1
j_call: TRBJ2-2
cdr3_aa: CASSGPTSGRIRELFF

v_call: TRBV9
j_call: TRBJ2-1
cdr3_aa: CASSESGRPYEQFF

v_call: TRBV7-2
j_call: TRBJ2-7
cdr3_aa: CASSSRDRRHYEQYF

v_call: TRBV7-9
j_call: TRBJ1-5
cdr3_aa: CASSDGGQPQHF

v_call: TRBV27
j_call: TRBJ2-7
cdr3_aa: CASSYGTSGNEQYF

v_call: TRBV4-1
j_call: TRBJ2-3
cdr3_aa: CASSQRVAGSTDTQYF

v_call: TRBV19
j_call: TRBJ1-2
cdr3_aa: CASSIGTGTNYGYTF

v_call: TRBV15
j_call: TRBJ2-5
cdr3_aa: CATSRERQGVVETQYF

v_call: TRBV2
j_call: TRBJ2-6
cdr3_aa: CASSGQREGRWGESGANVLTF